These 26 T cell receptor beta chains came from one sample sequenced in a study of blood T cell repertoires in COVID-19. TCRdb's copy holds only in-frame clones and misses some; the assay was immunoSEQ multiplex PCR. This sample has around 170,000 clones; over 90% occur once, and the top ten carry 0.53%. Material for sequencing was peripheral blood. Receptors originate from a man aged 45 to 65 with acute or convalescent COVID-19.

This chain joins TRBV25-1 and TRBJ2-7; 11 bases are a match to TRBD1. Germline CDR1 is MGHDK and CDR2 is SYGVNS. The CDR3 covers 15 residues. The trim removed 3 bases at V and 2 bases at J, leaving 3 bases unmatched. The CDR3 DNA reads as TGTGCCAGCAGTGATGGACAGGGGGCCACCTACGAGCAGTACTTC. This gives the protein CASSDGQGATYEQYF.

This chain's CDR3 is CASSQEAGVNYGYTF. CDR3 nucleotides: TGTGCCAGCAGCCAAGAAGCAGGGGTTAACTATGGCTACACCTTC. This chain connects TRBV3-1 (or the pseudogene TRBV3-2) to TRBJ1-2, with D tentatively TRBD1 (6 bases). Trimming removed 0 bases from V and 1 base from J, with 9 bases in between. The CDR3 consists of 15 residues. The germline V gene encodes CDR1 LGHDT and CDR2 YNNKEL (reference sequence).

This clone has only one observation. The chain uses TRBV27 and TRBJ2-7; 11 nucleotides agree with TRBD2. V was pared by 1 base and J by 0 bases, with 2 bases of the junction left unmatched. Germline values: CDR1 MNHEY, CDR2 SMNVEV (reference sequence). This CDR3 is built from 16 residues. CDR3 nucleotides: TGTGCCAGCAGTTTATACACTAGCGGGAGCTCCTACGAGCAGTACTTC. It yields the protein CASSLYTSGSSYEQYF.

The V and J genes are TRBV9 and TRBJ1-2, with D maybe TRBD1 (6 bases). The V gene lost 2 bases and the J gene lost 8 bases, with 19 bases spanning the gap. Germline values: CDR1 SGDLS, CDR2 YYNGEE. This CDR3 region has 15 residues. CDR3 in DNA: TGTGCCAGCAGCGTGGGGGGGCGGCTGGCCGGCGGCTACACCTTC. Its translation is CASSVGGRLAGGYTF. The full variable domain, its missing parts supplied by reference TRBV9 and TRBJ1-2, is DSGVTQTPKHLITATGQRVTLRCSPRSGDLSVYWYQQSLDQGLQFLIQYYNGEERAKGNILERFSAQQFPDLHSELNLSSLELGDSALYFCASSVGGRLAGGYTFGSGTRLTVV.

This chain connects TRBV28 to TRBJ1-1; maybe TRBD1 (5 bases). Germline-derived CDR1 and CDR2 are MDHEN and SYDVKM. The CDR3 has 13 residues. V lost 5 bases and J 4 bases, leaving 11 bases between the germline ends. The CDR3 DNA follows: TGTGCCAGCAGTAACAGGCTTCGCACTGAAGCTTTCTTT. Protein sequence: CASSNRLRTEAFF.

The chain combines TRBV6-5 with TRBJ2-1; the D gene is possibly TRBD1 (5 bases). V lost 6 bases, J lost 7 bases, and 10 bases lay in between. Per germline, CDR1 MNHEY and CDR2 SVGAGI. The CDR3 consists of 12 residues. This chain's CDR3 is CASSIDRNEQFF. The CDR3 nucleotides read TGTGCCAGCAGCATCGACAGAAATGAGCAGTTCTTC.

The V call is TRBV6-1, the J call TRBJ2-1, with TRBD2 identical over 10 bases. After removal of 4 bases from V and 4 bases from J, the junction contained 13 bases not matched to a gene. Germline V gives CDR1 MNHNS, CDR2 SASEGT. The CDR3 runs to 18 residues. DNA of the CDR3: TGTGCCAGCAGTGCGGCTAGCGGGGGTTCCCCTATTTACAATGAGCAGTTCTTC. Amino acids: CASSAASGGSPIYNEQFF.

This chain uses TRBV21-1 with TRBJ2-7; the D call TRBD2 from the table was never checked on the DNA. TRBV21-1 is a pseudogene locus. The CDR3 sequence is 16 residues long. In nucleotides, the CDR3 is TGTGCCAGCAGCAAAGTGGGAACTAGCGGGAGTTACGAGCAGTACGTC. It encodes CASSKVGTSGSYEQYV.

CDR3 protein: CASSLWASGGSSYNEQFF. For the CDR3, the DNA is TGTGCCAGCAGCTTGTGGGCTAGCGGGGGAAGCTCCTACAATGAGCAGTTCTTC. The genes are TRBV7-2 and TRBJ2-1, with 10 nucleotides matching TRBD2. The V segment lost 3 bases and the J segment 0 bases; nucleotides outside the gene matches: 8. The germline V gene has CDR1 SGHTA and CDR2 FQGNSA. This CDR3 has 18 amino acids.

The rearrangement uses TRBV5-4 and TRBJ1-6; 9 nucleotides match TRBD1. The CDR3 has 17 amino acids. The V segment lost 3 bases and the J segment 9 bases; nucleotides outside the gene matches: 13. The germline V gene encodes CDR1 SGHNT and CDR2 YYREEE (reference sequence). In nucleotides, the CDR3 is TGTGCCAGCAGCTCTCTTCCAAGGGGACAGGGAAGTTCACCCCTCCACTTT. This codes for CASSSLPRGQGSSPLHF.

The genes are TRBV28 and TRBJ2-7; 12 nucleotides agree with TRBD2. The V segment lost 6 bases and the J segment 6 bases; nucleotides outside the gene matches: 6. The germline V gene has CDR1 MDHEN and CDR2 SYDVKM. The CDR3 runs 14 residues. Here the CDR3 reads CASRLTSGSLEQYF. As DNA, the CDR3 is TGTGCCAGCAGACTGACTAGCGGGAGTCTCGAGCAGTACTTC.

This chain joins TRBV5-1 and TRBJ1-4, with TRBD1 matching over 8 bases. This CDR3 region has 13 residues. V gave up 5 bases and J gave up 7 bases; unmatched junction bases: 4. Germline loops: CDR1 SGHRS, CDR2 YFSETQ. CDR3 residues: CASRDRGGEKLFF. The CDR3 DNA sequence: TGCGCCAGCAGAGACAGGGGAGGTGAAAAACTGTTTTTT.

This chain connects TRBV7-8 to TRBJ1-6; a weak D match, TRBD1 (5 bases). The germline V gene has CDR1 SGHVS and CDR2 FQNEAQ. This CDR3 region has 15 residues. V was pared by 1 base and J by 8 bases, with 12 bases between. The CDR3 is CASSLVAQGYSPLHF. CDR3 sequence (DNA): TGTGCCAGCAGCTTAGTTGCCCAGGGTTATTCACCCCTCCACTTT.

The J gene is TRBJ1-6, the V gene TRBV6-4; 9 positions agree with TRBD1. V gave up 6 bases and J gave up 6 bases; unmatched junction bases: 3. Looked up from germline, CDR1 is MRHNA and CDR2 is SNTAGT. This CDR3 contains 14 residues. The CDR3 DNA is TGTGCCAGCAGCGAACAGGGGGCTAATTCACCCCTCCACTTT. Translation: CASSEQGANSPLHF.

The chain uses TRBV9 and TRBJ2-7, with D perhaps TRBD2 (6 bases). The V gene lost 4 bases and the J gene lost 5 bases, with 19 bases spanning the gap. The CDR3 is made up of 15 amino acids. In germline, CDR1 is SGDLS, CDR2 YYNGEE. The CDR3 here is CASSPHGGPTHEQYF. The CDR3 region has the DNA TGTGCCAGCAGCCCCCACGGGGGTCCCACCCACGAGCAGTACTTC.

Of note for this clone: Other DNA sequences within the sample encode an identical CDR3. The rearrangement uses TRBV20-1 and TRBJ1-3; D ambiguous. The V gene lost 6 bases and the J gene lost 0 bases, with 3 bases spanning the gap. Looked up from germline, CDR1 is DFQATT and CDR2 is SNEGSKA (reference sequence). The CDR3 is made up of 11 amino acids. This CDR3 is CSARSGNTIYF. CDR3 nucleotide sequence: TGCAGTGCCCGCTCTGGAAACACCATATATTTT.

This clone is a singleton in its sample. The V call is TRBV14, the J call TRBJ1-1; 8 nucleotides match TRBD1. Per the germline V gene, CDR1 is SGHDN and CDR2 is FVKESK. The length of the CDR3 is 20 residues. V dropped 3 bases and J dropped 1; count of bases not matched to a gene: 19. The CDR3, as DNA: TGTGCCAGCAGCCACCCCCGGGACAGGATTACGGGCTTAGGGAACACTGAAGCTTTCTTT. Translating gives CASSHPRDRITGLGNTEAFF.

The V call is TRBV28, the J call TRBJ2-7, with 8 bases matching TRBD1. CDR1 MDHEN and CDR2 SYDVKM come from the germline V gene. This CDR3 contains 14 residues. With V trimmed by 10 bases and J by 3 bases, 11 bases remained unmatched. CDR3 bases: TGTGCCACCCTAGGCAGGGGGCCTTACTACGAGCAGTACGTC. Translated: CATLGRGPYYEQYV.

The rearrangement uses TRBV5-1 and TRBJ1-3; 8 nucleotides agree with TRBD1. This CDR3 is 18 amino acids long. The V gene end was trimmed by 0 bases and the J gene end by 0 bases; junction bases not matched to a gene: 8. The germline V gene has CDR1 SGHRS and CDR2 YFSETQ. This chain's CDR3 is CASSLVADREDSGNTIYF. The CDR3 region has the DNA TGCGCCAGCAGCTTGGTCGCGGACAGGGAGGACTCTGGAAACACCATATATTTT.

The count of this clone is one. The chain uses TRBV28 and TRBJ2-3, with 8 positions matching TRBD2. CDR1 and CDR2 from the germline V gene are MDHEN and SYDVKM. This CDR3 has 14 amino acids. The trim removed 6 bases at V and 2 bases at J, leaving 4 bases unmatched. In nucleotides, the CDR3 is TGTGCCAGCAGGGGCGGGGGGTACACAGATACGCAGTATTTT. It is translated as CASRGGGYTDTQYF.

The chain is built from TRBV30 and TRBJ2-5; 8 bases fit TRBD1. J gave up 7 bases and V 4 bases, and 17 bases lay outside the gene matches. The CDR3 contains 16 residues. Germline CDR1 reads GTSNPN; CDR2 reads SVGIG (reference sequence). CDR3 DNA: TGTGCCTGGACAAGCTGGAGACAGGGGATTTTTCGGACCCAGTACTTC. Its translation is CAWTSWRQGIFRTQYF.

The V gene is TRBV5-1, the J gene TRBJ2-1; TRBD2 aligns across 10 bases. Germline V gene sequence: CDR1 SGHRS, CDR2 YFSETQ. With V trimmed by 4 bases and J by 3 bases, 7 bases remained unmatched. CDR3 size: 16 residues. This chain's CDR3 is CASSPLAGGFYNEQFF. The CDR3 nucleotides are TGCGCCAGCAGCCCCTTAGCGGGAGGATTCTACAATGAGCAGTTCTTC. Drawing the rest from reference TRBV5-1 and TRBJ2-1, the complete variable domain is KAGVTQTPRYLIKTRGQQVTLSCSPISGHRSVSWYQQTPGQGLQFLFEYFSETQRNKGNFPGRFSGRQFSNSRSEMNVSTLELGDSALYLCASSPLAGGFYNEQFFGPGTRLTVL.

As to this clone: Other nucleotide sequences from this sample produce the same CDR3. The chain is built from TRBV4-2 and TRBJ2-6; D is ambiguous. Germline values: CDR1 LGHNA, CDR2 YNFKEQ. This CDR3 spans 15 amino acids. V was trimmed by 0 bases and J by 0 bases, leaving 3 bases between them. The CDR3 DNA is TGTGCCAGCAGCCAAGATCTCTCTGGGGCCAACGTCCTGACTTTC. Its translation is CASSQDLSGANVLTF.

As for this clone: Other DNA sequences in this specimen translate into the identical CDR3. The rearrangement joins TRBV28 to TRBJ2-7; 8 bases map to TRBD2. The CDR3 extends over 13 amino acids. CDR1 and CDR2 (germline): MDHEN, SYDVKM. V lost 3 bases and J lost 5; bases outside the gene matches: 3. This CDR3 is CASSLAGGDEQYF. In DNA, the CDR3 is TGTGCCAGCAGTTTGGCGGGGGGCGACGAGCAGTACTTC.

This chain connects TRBV11-3 to TRBJ2-5; 12 nucleotides agree with TRBD2. The ends lost 3 bases at V and 4 bases at J; junction bases unmatched: 0. CDR1 is SGHNT, CDR2 YENEEA, per germline. The length of the CDR3 is 14 residues. DNA of the CDR3: TGTGCCAGCAGCTTGGGACTAGCGGGAGAGACCCAGTACTTC. Protein sequence: CASSLGLAGETQYF.

The rearrangement links TRBV5-6 to TRBJ1-3; 8 nucleotides match TRBD1. The CDR3 covers 16 residues. The J segment lost 2 bases and the V segment lost 2 bases, leaving 6 bases of the junction unmatched. Per germline, CDR1 SGHDT and CDR2 YYEEEE. The CDR3 loop is CASSFGLQGAGNTIYF. CDR3 bases: TGTGCCAGCAGCTTTGGGTTACAGGGGGCTGGAAACACCATATATTTT.